The 14 T cell receptor beta chains listed next were all sequenced from one sample in a study of cytomegalovirus exposure and HLA in healthy donors. PCR amplification relied on 60 Vbeta primers (plus 13 Jbeta primers). The data were produced by immunoSEQ multiplex PCR, yet TCRdb's version contains in-frame clones alone and is incomplete. The sample gives about 100,000 clones, roughly 82% of which show up once; 8% to 13% is in the top ten. The sequenced sample was PBMCs. These receptors were taken from a man in his fifties in good health and CMV-seronegative.

V gene TRBV28 combines with J gene TRBJ1-4; 7 bases align to TRBD1. The V and J ends lost 4 bases and 8 bases, in that order; junction bases with no gene match: 13. The CDR3 covers 16 residues. Germline CDR1 reads MDHEN; CDR2 reads SYDVKM. The CDR3, as DNA: TGTGCCAGCAGTTCGCTCCCAAACAGGGGAGGAGAAAAACTGTTTTTT. Translation gives CASSSLPNRGGEKLFF.

To note about this clone: One end of the junction does not line up with germline, which may come from a read error. This rearrangement joins TRBV19 to TRBJ2-5, with TRBD1 identical over 7 bases. In germline, CDR1 is LNHDA, CDR2 SQIVND (reference sequence). The CDR3 sequence is 14 residues long. DNA of the CDR3: TGTGCCAGTAGTATTGGGGACAGTAGAGAGGCCCAGTACTTC. The encoded protein is CASSIGDSREAQYF. The whole variable domain, remainder taken from reference TRBV19 and TRBJ2-5, is DGGITQSPKYLFRKEGQNVTLSCEQNLNHDAMYWYRQDPGQGLRLIYYSQIVNDFQKGDIAEGYSVSREKKESFPLTVTSAQKNPTAFYLCASSIGDSREAQYFGPGTRLLVL.

The chain combines TRBV4-2 with TRBJ2-7, with TRBD1 identical over 8 bases. J was trimmed by 1 base and V by 1 base; bases with no gene match: 3. CDR3 length: 15 amino acids. CDR1 and CDR2 (germline): LGHNA, YNFKEQ. The CDR3 DNA is TGTGCCAGCAGCCAAGCAGGGGGCCTATCCTACGAGCAGTACTTC. Amino acids: CASSQAGGLSYEQYF.

The CDR3 DNA sequence: TGTGCCAGCAGCCGGGACTACACCGGGGAGCTGTTTTTT. This encodes CASSRDYTGELFF. This chain links TRBV25-1 with TRBJ2-2; D possibly corresponds to TRBD2 (6 bases). Germline loops: CDR1 MGHDK, CDR2 SYGVNS. V gave up 6 bases and J gave up 3 bases, with 8 bases separating them. The CDR3 runs 13 residues.

This clone appeared a single time. This chain uses TRBV7-6 with TRBJ2-7; TRBD2 matches at 9 bases. The CDR3 runs 15 residues. Germline V gene data show CDR1 as SGHVS and CDR2 as FNYEAQ. V shed 5 bases and J 4 bases; nucleotides not matched to a gene: 9. CDR3 bases: TGTGCCAGCAGCCCGAGAACTAGCGGGCGGTACGAGCAGTACTTC. It yields the protein CASSPRTSGRYEQYF.

The J gene is TRBJ2-1, the V gene TRBV28; D remains unclear. Per the germline V gene, CDR1 is MDHEN and CDR2 is SYDVKM. Trimming cost V 5 bases and J 9 bases, with 8 bases left between them. The CDR3 extends over 11 amino acids. The CDR3 region is CASSIKLEQFF. CDR3 nucleotide sequence: TGTGCCAGCAGTATCAAGCTTGAGCAGTTCTTC.

The rearrangement joins TRBV7-2 to TRBJ1-5; 7 bases match TRBD1. The CDR3 is made up of 13 amino acids. Germline V gene sequence: CDR1 SGHTA, CDR2 FQGNSA. With V trimmed by 5 bases and J by 4 bases, 2 bases remained unmatched. The CDR3 region has the DNA TGTGCCAGCAGCCTGGGACAGAATCAGCCCCAGCATTTT. It yields the protein CASSLGQNQPQHF.

The V and J genes are TRBV9 and TRBJ1-3; the D gene is possibly TRBD1 (6 bases). V lost 0 bases, J lost 0 bases, and 16 bases lay in between. The germline gives CDR1 SGDLS, CDR2 YYNGEE. The CDR3 is made up of 18 amino acids. CDR3 in amino acids: CASSVAPPGASSGNTIYF. CDR3 DNA sequence: TGTGCCAGCAGCGTAGCCCCGCCAGGGGCCAGCTCTGGAAACACCATATATTTT.

The rearrangement links TRBV6-5 to TRBJ1-4, with TRBD1 matching 7 bases. The germline gives CDR1 MNHEY, CDR2 SVGAGI. V shed 6 bases and J 7 bases; nucleotides not matched to a gene: 11. This CDR3 is 15 amino acids long. The CDR3 sequence: CASRLSTGPGEKLFF. The CDR3 bases are TGTGCCAGCAGACTATCGACAGGGCCTGGTGAAAAACTGTTTTTT.

V is TRBV29-1 and J is TRBJ2-5; D may be TRBD2 (5 bases). The CDR3 has 15 residues. The V end lost 6 bases, the J end lost 5 bases, and 22 bases lay between the germline ends. Germline CDR1 and CDR2: SQVTM and ANQGSEA. Here the CDR3 DNA reads TGCAGCGTCCCCGAGGGCGCAGGCGGTTTCGAGACCCAGTACTTC. Translated: CSVPEGAGGFETQYF.

This chain's CDR3 is CASNRGWGTEAFF. As DNA, the CDR3 is TGTGCCAGCAATCGAGGGTGGGGCACTGAAGCTTTCTTT. The chain has TRBV28 and TRBJ1-1; D gene unclear. This CDR3 comprises 13 residues. V was trimmed by 7 bases and J by 4 bases, leaving 13 bases between them. Germline V lookup: CDR1 MDHEN, CDR2 SYDVKM.

The rearrangement links TRBV10-3 to TRBJ2-7, with 7 bases aligning to TRBD1. The CDR3 is 14 residues long. Trimming at V came to 4 bases and at J to 0 bases, leaving 3 bases not matched to a gene. Germline V gene lookup returns CDR1 ENHRY and CDR2 SYGVKD. DNA for the CDR3: TGTGCCATCAGTGGGACAGGACCCTCCTACGAGCAGTACTTC. This encodes CAISGTGPSYEQYF.

CDR3: CASSPISFLPGSGNTIYF. In DNA, the CDR3 is TGTGCCAGCTCACCCATAAGTTTTTTGCCAGGATCTGGAAACACCATATATTTT. This chain links TRBV18 with TRBJ1-3; no clear D. Germline-derived CDR1 and CDR2 are KGHSH and LQKENI. V was shortened by 3 bases and J by 1 base, with 19 bases between the two germline ends. The CDR3 runs to 18 residues.

This clone has just a few counts. The chain uses TRBV2 and TRBJ1-5; possibly TRBD1 for D (6 bases). This CDR3 is 14 amino acids long. In germline, CDR1 is SNHLY, CDR2 FYNNEI. V was trimmed by 6 bases and J by 3 bases, leaving 12 bases between them. The CDR3 coding sequence is TGTGCCAGCAGCGCCGGACAGTACAATCAGCCCCAGCATTTT. As protein: CASSAGQYNQPQHF.